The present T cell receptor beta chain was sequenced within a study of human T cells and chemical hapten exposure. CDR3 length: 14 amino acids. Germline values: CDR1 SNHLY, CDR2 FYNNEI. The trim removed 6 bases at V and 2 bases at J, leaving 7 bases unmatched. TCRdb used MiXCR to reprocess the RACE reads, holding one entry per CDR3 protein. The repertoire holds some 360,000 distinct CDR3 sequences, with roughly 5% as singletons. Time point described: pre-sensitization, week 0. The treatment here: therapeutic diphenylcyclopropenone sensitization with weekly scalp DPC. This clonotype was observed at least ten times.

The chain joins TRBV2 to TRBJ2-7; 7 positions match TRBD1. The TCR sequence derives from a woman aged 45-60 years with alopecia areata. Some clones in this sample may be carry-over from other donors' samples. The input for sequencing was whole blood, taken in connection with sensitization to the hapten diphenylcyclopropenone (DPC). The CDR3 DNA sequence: TGTGCCAGCAGCGCCGGGACAGCCACCTACGAGCAGTACTTC. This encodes CASSAGTATYEQYF. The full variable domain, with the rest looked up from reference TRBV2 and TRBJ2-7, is EPEVTQTPSHQVTQMGQEVILRCVPISNHLYFYWYRQILGQKVEFLVSFYNNEISEKSEIFDDQFSVERPDGSNFTLKIRSTKLEDSAMYFCASSAGTATYEQYFGPGTRLTVT.